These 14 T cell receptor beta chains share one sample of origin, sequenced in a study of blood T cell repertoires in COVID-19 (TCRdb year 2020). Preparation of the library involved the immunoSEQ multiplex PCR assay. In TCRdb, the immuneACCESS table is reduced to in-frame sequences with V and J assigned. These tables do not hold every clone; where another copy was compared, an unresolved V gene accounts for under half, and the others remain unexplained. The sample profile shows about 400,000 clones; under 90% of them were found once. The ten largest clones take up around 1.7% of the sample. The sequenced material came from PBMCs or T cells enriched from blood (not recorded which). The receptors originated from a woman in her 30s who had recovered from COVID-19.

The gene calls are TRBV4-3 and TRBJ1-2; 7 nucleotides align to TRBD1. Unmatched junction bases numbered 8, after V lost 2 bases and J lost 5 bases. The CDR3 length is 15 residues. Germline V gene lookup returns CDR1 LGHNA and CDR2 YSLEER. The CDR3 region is CASSQIQGNHYGYTF. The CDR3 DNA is TGCGCCAGCAGCCAAATACAGGGGAATCATTATGGCTACACCTTC.

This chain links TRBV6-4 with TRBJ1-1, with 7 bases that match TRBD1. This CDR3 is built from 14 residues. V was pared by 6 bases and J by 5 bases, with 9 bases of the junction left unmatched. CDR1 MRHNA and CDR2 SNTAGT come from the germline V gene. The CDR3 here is CASSATGFGTEAFF. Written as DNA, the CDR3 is TGTGCCAGCAGCGCGACAGGGTTTGGGACTGAAGCTTTCTTT.

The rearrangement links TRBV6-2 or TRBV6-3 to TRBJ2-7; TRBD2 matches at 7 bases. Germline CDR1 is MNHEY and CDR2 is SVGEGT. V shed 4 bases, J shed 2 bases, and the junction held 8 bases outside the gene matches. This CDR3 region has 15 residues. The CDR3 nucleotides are TGTGCCAGCAGTTCGGGCGGGGGAGTCCCCTACGAGCAGTACTTC. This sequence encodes CASSSGGGVPYEQYF.

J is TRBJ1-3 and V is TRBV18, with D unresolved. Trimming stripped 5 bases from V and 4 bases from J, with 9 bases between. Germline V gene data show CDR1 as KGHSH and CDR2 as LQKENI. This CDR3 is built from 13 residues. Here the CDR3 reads CASSWESGNTIYF. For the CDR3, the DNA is TGTGCCAGCTCATGGGAGTCCGGAAACACCATATATTTT. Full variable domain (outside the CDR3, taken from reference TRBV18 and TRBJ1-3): NAGVMQNPRHLVRRRGQEARLRCSPMKGHSHVYWYRQLPEEGLKFMVYLQKENIIDESGMPKERFSAEFPKEGPSILRIQQVVRGDSAAYFCASSWESGNTIYFGEGSWLTVV.

The CDR3 protein is CSVVPLITSGTPSYGYTF. The DNA for the CDR3 is TGCAGCGTTGTTCCTTTGATTACCTCGGGAACACCGTCCTATGGCTACACCTTC. The chain has TRBV29-1 and TRBJ1-2; D is unresolved. Germline-derived CDR1 and CDR2 are SQVTM and ANQGSEA. This CDR3 has 18 amino acids. Trimming removed 4 bases at V and 4 bases at J, with 28 bases between.

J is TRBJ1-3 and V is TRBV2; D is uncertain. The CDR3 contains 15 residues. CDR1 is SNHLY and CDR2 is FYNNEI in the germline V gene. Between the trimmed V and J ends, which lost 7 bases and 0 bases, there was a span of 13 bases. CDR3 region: CASNLVRGSGNTIYF. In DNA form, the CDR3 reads TGTGCCAGCAATCTGGTACGCGGCTCTGGAAACACCATATATTTT.

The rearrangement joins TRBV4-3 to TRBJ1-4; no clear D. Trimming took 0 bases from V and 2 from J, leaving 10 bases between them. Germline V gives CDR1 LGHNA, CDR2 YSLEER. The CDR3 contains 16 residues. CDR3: CASSQDLISTNEKLFF. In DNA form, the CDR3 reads TGCGCCAGCAGCCAAGATCTTATTTCCACTAATGAAAAACTGTTTTTT.

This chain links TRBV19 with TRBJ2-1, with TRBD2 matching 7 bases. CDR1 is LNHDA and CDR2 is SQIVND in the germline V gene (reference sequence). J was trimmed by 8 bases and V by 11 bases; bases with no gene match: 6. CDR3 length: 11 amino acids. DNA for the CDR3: TGTGCCCTCGGGAGGTGGGATGAGCAGTTCTTC. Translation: CALGRWDEQFF.

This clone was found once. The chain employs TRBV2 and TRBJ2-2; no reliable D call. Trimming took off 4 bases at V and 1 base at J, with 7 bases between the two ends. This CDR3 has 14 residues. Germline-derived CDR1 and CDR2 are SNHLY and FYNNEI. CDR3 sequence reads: CASSASVNTGELFF. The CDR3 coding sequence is TGTGCCAGCAGTGCGTCAGTGAACACCGGGGAGCTGTTTTTT.

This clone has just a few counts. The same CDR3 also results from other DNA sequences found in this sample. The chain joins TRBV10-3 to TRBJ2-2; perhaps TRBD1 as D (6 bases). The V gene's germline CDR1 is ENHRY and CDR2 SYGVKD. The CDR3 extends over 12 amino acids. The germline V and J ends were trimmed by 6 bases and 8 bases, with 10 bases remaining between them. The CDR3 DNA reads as TGTGCCATCAGAACAGGGTCGGGGGAGCTGTTTTTT. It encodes CAIRTGSGELFF.

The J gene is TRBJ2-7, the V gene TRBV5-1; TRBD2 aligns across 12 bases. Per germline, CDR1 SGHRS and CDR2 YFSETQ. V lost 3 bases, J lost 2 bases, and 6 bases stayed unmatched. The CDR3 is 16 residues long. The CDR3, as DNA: TGCGCCAGCAGCTCCGGACTAGCGGGGAAAACCTACGAGCAGTACTTC. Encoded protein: CASSSGLAGKTYEQYF.

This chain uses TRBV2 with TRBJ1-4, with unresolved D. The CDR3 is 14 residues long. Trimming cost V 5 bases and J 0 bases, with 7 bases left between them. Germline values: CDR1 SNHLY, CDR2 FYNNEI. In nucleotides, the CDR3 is TGTGCCAGCAGTCTAGAGACAACTAATGAAAAACTGTTTTTT. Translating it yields CASSLETTNEKLFF. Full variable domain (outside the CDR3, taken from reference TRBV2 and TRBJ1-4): EPEVTQTPSHQVTQMGQEVILRCVPISNHLYFYWYRQILGQKVEFLVSFYNNEISEKSEIFDDQFSVERPDGSNFTLKIRSTKLEDSAMYFCASSLETTNEKLFFGSGTQLSVL.

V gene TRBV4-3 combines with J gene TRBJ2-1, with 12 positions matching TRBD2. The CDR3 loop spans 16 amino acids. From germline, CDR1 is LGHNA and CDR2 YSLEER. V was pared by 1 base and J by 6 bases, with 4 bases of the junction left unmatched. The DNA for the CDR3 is TGCGCCAGCAGCCAAGGACTAGCGGGGGCAAGCAATGAGCAGTTCTTC. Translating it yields CASSQGLAGASNEQFF.

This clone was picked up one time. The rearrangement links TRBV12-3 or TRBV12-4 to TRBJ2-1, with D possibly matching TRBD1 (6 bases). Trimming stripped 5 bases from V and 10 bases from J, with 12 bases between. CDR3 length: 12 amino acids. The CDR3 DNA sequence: TGTGCCAGCAGTCCAACCGGGACAGAGCAGTTCTTC. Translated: CASSPTGTEQFF.